What follows is one T cell receptor (beta chain) and its context. The CDR3 loop spans 16 amino acids. Germline values: CDR1 SGHTA, CDR2 FQGNSA. Trimming took 4 bases from V and 1 from J; bases not matched to a gene: 7. Unexposed donor CD4+ T cells date from about 2011-2018, before the COVID-19 pandemic. This sample was included in a study of CD4 T cells in relation to SARS-CoV-2 and coronaviruses. Sequencing was performed with immunoSEQ multiplex PCR; in TCRdb, only in-frame clones are kept and a portion is missing. Here the sample spans more than 55,000 clones, 86% being singletons. The TCR was taken from a human donor in good health. J is TRBJ2-3 and V is TRBV7-2; 8 nucleotides agree with TRBD1. The source material was memory CD4+ T cells from PBMCs. The CDR3 sequence: CASSSPGGYGTDTQYF. CDR3 bases: TGTGCCAGCAGCTCTCCAGGGGGCTATGGCACAGATACGCAGTATTTT.